This TCR beta chain appears in the sequencing data of a study of response to subunit inactivated influenza vaccine. Whole-study results and caveats: Few additional T cells are recruited per seasonal influenza vaccination, authors suggested.

CDR3 size: 14 residues. Germline loops: CDR1 MNHNS, CDR2 SASEGT. Trimming removed 6 bases from V and 9 bases from J; junction bases left unmatched: 12. TCRdb ran MiXCR on the RT-PCR reads and lists one entry per CDR3 protein. Of about 700,000 distinct CDR3 sequences listed, 15% to 19% are singletons. The sample holds a few counts of this clonotype. The antigen is not known. The sequencing here drew on PBMCs from blood, taken roughly 12 days after vaccination. V is TRBV6-1 and J is TRBJ2-5, with 8 bases matching TRBD2. This clonotype was sampled from a man aged 50-60 years who received an inactivated influenza vaccine. In nucleotides, the CDR3 is TGTGCCAGCAGCCAACCGGGGGGGCGCACTGCCCAGTACTTC. Translating it yields CASSQPGGRTAQYF.